Below are 20 T cell receptor beta chains sequenced from a single sample in a study of cytomegalovirus exposure and HLA in healthy donors. The PCR used 60 Vbeta and 13 Jbeta primers. Data came from immunoSEQ multiplex PCR; TCRdb stores just in-frame clones and leaves some out. The table lists some 160,000 clones, 84% of them singletons. The sample comprised PBMCs. These receptors all come from a boy aged 2 to 10 in good health and CMV-seronegative.

The chain carries TRBV5-1 and TRBJ2-3; 14 bases are a match to TRBD2. The germline CDR1 and CDR2 sequences are SGHRS and YFSETQ. Germline trimming cut 5 bases from V and 3 bases from J; bases unmatched to any gene: 14. The CDR3 covers 19 residues. CDR3 region: CASRATSGRGLGRTDTQYF. The DNA of the CDR3 is TGCGCCAGCAGGGCGACTAGCGGGAGGGGGCTCGGGCGAACAGATACGCAGTATTTT. Complete variable domain (other parts from reference TRBV5-1 and TRBJ2-3): KAGVTQTPRYLIKTRGQQVTLSCSPISGHRSVSWYQQTPGQGLQFLFEYFSETQRNKGNFPGRFSGRQFSNSRSEMNVSTLELGDSALYLCASRATSGRGLGRTDTQYFGPGTRLTVL.

The chain is built from TRBV30 and TRBJ1-2, with D perhaps matching TRBD1 (5 bases). CDR3 length: 13 amino acids. Germline V gene lookup returns CDR1 GTSNPN and CDR2 SVGIG (reference sequence). V lost 5 bases to trimming and J lost 3 bases, with 13 bases between them. Written as DNA, the CDR3 is TGTGCCTGGGGCAGGGTTTTGTACTATGGCTACACCTTC. Protein: CAWGRVLYYGYTF.

The chain carries TRBV9 and TRBJ2-1; 12 bases line up with TRBD2. The V gene end was trimmed by 3 bases and the J gene end by 2 bases; junction bases not matched to a gene: 15. This CDR3 has 20 amino acids. CDR1 is SGDLS, CDR2 YYNGEE, per germline. DNA of the CDR3: TGTGCCAGCAGCGCGAACCTCAGGCTAGCGGGAGGGAAAACCTACAATGAGCAGTTCTTC. This codes for CASSANLRLAGGKTYNEQFF.

The chain links TRBV5-4 to TRBJ2-2; 7 nucleotides align to TRBD2. Germline V lookup: CDR1 SGHNT, CDR2 YYREEE (reference sequence). V dropped 5 bases and J dropped 3; count of bases not matched to a gene: 4. The CDR3 loop spans 14 amino acids. In nucleotides, the CDR3 is TGTGCCAGCAGTCGGCTAGCGGACACCGGGGAGCTGTTTTTT. This gives the protein CASSRLADTGELFF.

The V gene is TRBV28, the J gene TRBJ1-1; no clear D gene. Trimming pared 6 bases from V and 4 bases from J, leaving 24 bases between. CDR1 and CDR2 from the germline V gene are MDHEN and SYDVKM. The CDR3 contains 17 residues. The CDR3 nucleotides read TGTGCCAGCAGGGACTTCGGGGAGGGAAGGGTAGGCACTGAAGCTTTCTTT. It codes for CASRDFGEGRVGTEAFF.

The rearrangement uses TRBV11-2 and TRBJ2-2; 11 bases map to TRBD2. Germline lookup yields CDR1 SGHAT and CDR2 FQNNGV. Germline trimming cut 3 bases from V and 4 bases from J; bases unmatched to any gene: 1. CDR3 length: 15 residues. CDR3 amino acids: CASSFSGRATGELFF. CDR3 DNA sequence: TGTGCCAGCAGCTTTAGCGGGAGGGCCACCGGGGAGCTGTTTTTT.

The chain combines TRBV4-3 with TRBJ2-2; possible D gene TRBD2, 5 bases. V was cut by 1 base and J by 2 bases, with 17 bases left in between. CDR3 length equals 18 residues. Germline CDR1 is LGHNA and CDR2 is YSLEER. CDR3 DNA: TGCGCCAGCAGCCAAGTCCTGCCGTGGAGGCCTAACACCGGGGAGCTGTTTTTT. This gives the protein CASSQVLPWRPNTGELFF.

The J gene is TRBJ2-1, the V gene TRBV28, with TRBD2 matching 11 bases. The CDR3 is made up of 19 amino acids. In germline, CDR1 is MDHEN, CDR2 SYDVKM. V trimming: 1 base; J trimming: 5 bases; junction bases outside the gene matches: 13. CDR3 protein: CASSLLGGLAGLADNEQFF. As DNA, the CDR3 is TGTGCCAGCAGTTTATTAGGGGGCTTAGCGGGACTAGCGGACAATGAGCAGTTCTTC. Drawing the rest from reference TRBV28 and TRBJ2-1, the complete variable domain is DVKVTQSSRYLVKRTGEKVFLECVQDMDHENMFWYRQDPGLGLRLIYFSYDVKMKEKGDIPEGYSVSREKKERFSLILESASTNQTSMYLCASSLLGGLAGLADNEQFFGPGTRLTVL.

This chain links TRBV18 with TRBJ1-3; D ambiguous. V lost 5 bases and J 0 bases, leaving 5 bases between the germline ends. CDR1 and CDR2 from the germline V gene are KGHSH and LQKENI. The CDR3 extends over 13 amino acids. CDR3 region: CASSKASGNTIYF. DNA for the CDR3: TGTGCCAGCTCAAAAGCCTCTGGAAACACCATATATTTT.

The table lists this clone with a count of one. This chain joins TRBV11-3 and TRBJ2-3, with 13 bases fitting TRBD2. The V segment lost 3 bases and the J segment 6 bases; nucleotides outside the gene matches: 6. Germline V gene lookup returns CDR1 SGHNT and CDR2 YENEEA. The CDR3 length is 16 residues. CDR3 loop: CASSFSGLAGMDTQYF. The CDR3 region has the DNA TGTGCCAGCAGCTTCTCGGGACTAGCGGGAATGGATACGCAGTATTTT.

The chain is built from TRBV30 and TRBJ1-2; no reliable D call. The CDR3 has 13 amino acids. The V and J ends lost 6 bases and 0 bases respectively, with 11 bases between them. Germline loops: CDR1 GTSNPN, CDR2 SVGIG (reference sequence). The CDR3 loop is CACKPNANYGYTF. The CDR3 nucleotides read TGTGCCTGCAAACCTAATGCTAACTATGGCTACACCTTC. Complete variable domain (other parts from reference TRBV30 and TRBJ1-2): SQTIHQWPATLVQPVGSPLSLECTVEGTSNPNLYWYRQAAGRGLQLLFYSVGIGQISSEVPQNLSASRPQDRQFILSSKKLLLSDSGFYLCACKPNANYGYTFGSGTRLTVV.

This clone was recorded once. This chain joins TRBV7-2 and TRBJ1-3, with 7 bases lining up with TRBD1. J lost 1 base, V lost 3 bases, and 6 bases had no gene match. The CDR3 has 16 amino acids. From germline, CDR1 is SGHTA and CDR2 FQGNSA. In DNA form, the CDR3 reads TGTGCCAGCAGCTTGGCTACAGGGGCTTCTGGAAACACCATATATTTT. Its translation is CASSLATGASGNTIYF.

The CDR3 region has the DNA TGTGCCAGCAGACGGGACAGGGGTGGCCAGCCCCAGCATTTT. It yields the protein CASRRDRGGQPQHF. V is TRBV6-5 and J is TRBJ1-5; 10 bases map to TRBD1. V shed 6 bases, J shed 7 bases, and the junction held 6 bases outside the gene matches. The germline V gene has CDR1 MNHEY and CDR2 SVGAGI. This CDR3 comprises 14 residues.

This chain joins TRBV11-1 and TRBJ2-5; TRBD1 agrees at 9 bases. This CDR3 comprises 15 residues. Losses at the gene ends were 4 bases for V and 2 bases for J; bases not matched to a gene: 5. Per germline, CDR1 SGHAT and CDR2 FQDESV (reference sequence). The CDR3, as DNA: TGTGCCAGCAGCTCCCCGGGACAGGGACAAGAGACCCAGTACTTC. This encodes CASSSPGQGQETQYF.

This chain joins TRBV30 and TRBJ1-2; D call uncertain. V lost 2 bases and J lost 7, with 8 bases in between. The CDR3 contains 11 residues. Germline V CDR1 and CDR2: GTSNPN, SVGIG (reference sequence). For the CDR3, the DNA is TGTGCCTGGAGTTTGACGGGTGGCTACACCTTC. The encoded protein is CAWSLTGGYTF.

The rearrangement links TRBV28 to TRBJ2-5; 8 bases align to TRBD2. J was trimmed by 5 bases and V by 0 bases; bases with no gene match: 17. The CDR3 sequence is 19 residues long. The V gene's germline CDR1 is MDHEN and CDR2 SYDVKM. The DNA for the CDR3 is TGTGCCAGCAGTTTATGGGTGGGAGCGGGAGCTTCGCCGGGGGAGACCCAGTACTTC. It encodes CASSLWVGAGASPGETQYF.

The V and J genes are TRBV4-2 and TRBJ1-1, with a possible D match to TRBD1 (6 bases). Germline CDR1 and CDR2: LGHNA and YNFKEQ. Trimming removed 2 bases from V and 5 bases from J, with 12 bases in between. The CDR3 is 14 residues long. DNA for the CDR3: TGTGCCAGCAGCCAAACTCCGCAGGGGACTGAAGCTTTCTTT. It specifies CASSQTPQGTEAFF.

This chain joins TRBV27 and TRBJ1-1; D is ambiguous. Germline V gives CDR1 MNHEY, CDR2 SMNVEV (reference sequence). The V and J ends lost 3 bases and 0 bases respectively, with 8 bases between them. The CDR3 contains 14 residues. CDR3: CASSLPGVNTEAFF. In DNA form, the CDR3 reads TGTGCCAGCAGTTTGCCCGGGGTGAACACTGAAGCTTTCTTT.

V gene TRBV5-3 combines with J gene TRBJ2-2, with 8 bases identical to TRBD1. TRBV5-3 belongs to the ORF category, with a function that is uncertain. The V and J ends lost 1 base and 4 bases, in that order; junction bases with no gene match: 6. This CDR3 region has 16 residues. The CDR3 loop reads CARSLCQGAGTGELFF. The CDR3 DNA reads TGTGCCAGAAGCTTGTGCCAGGGGGCGGGCACCGGGGAGCTGTTTTTT.

V usage is TRBV14 and J usage is TRBJ1-3; the D is unclear. V lost 0 bases, J lost 0 bases, and 6 bases lay in between. The CDR3 spans 15 residues. Germline V gene data show CDR1 as SGHDN and CDR2 as FVKESK. CDR3: CASSQEEGSGNTIYF. The CDR3 DNA sequence: TGTGCCAGCAGCCAAGAGGAGGGCTCTGGAAACACCATATATTTT. The complete variable domain, with remaining parts taken from reference TRBV14 and TRBJ1-3, reads EAGVTQFPSHSVIEKGQTVTLRCDPISGHDNLYWYRRVMGKEIKFLLHFVKESKQDESGMPNNRFLAERTGGTYSTLKVQPAELEDSGVYFCASSQEEGSGNTIYFGEGSWLTVV.